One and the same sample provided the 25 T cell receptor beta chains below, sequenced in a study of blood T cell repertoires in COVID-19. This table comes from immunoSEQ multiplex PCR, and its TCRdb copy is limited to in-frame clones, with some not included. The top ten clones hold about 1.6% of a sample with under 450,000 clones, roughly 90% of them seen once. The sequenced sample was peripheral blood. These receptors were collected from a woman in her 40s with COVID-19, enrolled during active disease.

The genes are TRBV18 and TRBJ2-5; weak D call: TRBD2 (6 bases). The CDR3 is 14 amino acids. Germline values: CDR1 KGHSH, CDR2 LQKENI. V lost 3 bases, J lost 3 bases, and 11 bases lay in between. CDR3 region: CASSPVGGKETQYF. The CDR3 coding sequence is TGTGCCAGCTCACCGGTCGGCGGGAAAGAGACCCAGTACTTC.

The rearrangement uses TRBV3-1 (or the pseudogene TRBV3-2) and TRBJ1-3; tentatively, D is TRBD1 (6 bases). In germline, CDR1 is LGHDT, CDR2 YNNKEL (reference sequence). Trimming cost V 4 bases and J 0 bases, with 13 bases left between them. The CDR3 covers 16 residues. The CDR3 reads CASSRRQASSGNTIYF. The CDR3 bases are TGTGCCAGCAGCCGGCGACAGGCGAGCTCTGGAAACACCATATATTTT.

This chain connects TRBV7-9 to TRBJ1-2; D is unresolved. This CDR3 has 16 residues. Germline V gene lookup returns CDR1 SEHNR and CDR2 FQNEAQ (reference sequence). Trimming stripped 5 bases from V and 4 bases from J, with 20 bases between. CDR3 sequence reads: CASSASGGREGYGYTF. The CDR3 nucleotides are TGTGCCAGCAGCGCTTCAGGAGGGCGGGAAGGCTATGGCTACACCTTC.

CDR3 in DNA: TGTGCCAGCACCTATTACGGGGGGACAGGGGTCCACGAGCAGTACTTC. It codes for CASTYYGGTGVHEQYF. The chain recombines TRBV10-3 with TRBJ2-7; 10 bases fit TRBD1. The CDR3 is made up of 16 amino acids. Germline V CDR1 and CDR2: ENHRY, SYGVKD. V lost 10 bases, J lost 5 bases, and 17 bases stayed unmatched.

In nucleotides, the CDR3 is TGTGCCAGCAGTTTGGCCTTTAACTATGGCTACACCTTC. Amino acid sequence: CASSLAFNYGYTF. V usage is TRBV6-5 and J usage is TRBJ1-2; D is undetermined. Germline-derived CDR1 and CDR2 are MNHEY and SVGAGI. This CDR3 is 13 amino acids long. The V end lost 4 bases, the J end lost 1 base, and 7 bases lay between the germline ends.

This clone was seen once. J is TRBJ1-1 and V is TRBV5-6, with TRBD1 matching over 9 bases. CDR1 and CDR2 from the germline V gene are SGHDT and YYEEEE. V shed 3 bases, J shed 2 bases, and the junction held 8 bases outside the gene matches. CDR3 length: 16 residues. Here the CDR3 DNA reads TGTGCCAGCAGCTGGAGCGGGACAGGGACCAACACTGAAGCTTTCTTT. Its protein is CASSWSGTGTNTEAFF.

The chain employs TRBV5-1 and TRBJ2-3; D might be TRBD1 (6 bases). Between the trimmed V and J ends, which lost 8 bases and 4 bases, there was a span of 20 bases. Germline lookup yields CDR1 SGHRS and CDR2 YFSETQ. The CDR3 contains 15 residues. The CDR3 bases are TGCGCCAGTAAGTTCCAATTCGACAGGCCAGATACGCAGTATTTT. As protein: CASKFQFDRPDTQYF.

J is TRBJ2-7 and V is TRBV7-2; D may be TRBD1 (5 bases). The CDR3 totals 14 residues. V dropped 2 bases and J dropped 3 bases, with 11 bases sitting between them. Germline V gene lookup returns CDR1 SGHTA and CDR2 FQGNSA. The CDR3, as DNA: TGTGCCAGCAGCTTAAGCCCAGGGCACTACGAGCAGTACTTC. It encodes CASSLSPGHYEQYF.

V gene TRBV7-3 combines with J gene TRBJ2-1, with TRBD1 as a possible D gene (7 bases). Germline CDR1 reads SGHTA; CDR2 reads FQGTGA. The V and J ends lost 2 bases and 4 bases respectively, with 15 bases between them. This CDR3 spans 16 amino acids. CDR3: CASSLQGGLQYNEQFF. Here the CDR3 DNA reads TGTGCCAGCAGCTTACAGGGGGGTCTCCAGTACAATGAGCAGTTCTTC.

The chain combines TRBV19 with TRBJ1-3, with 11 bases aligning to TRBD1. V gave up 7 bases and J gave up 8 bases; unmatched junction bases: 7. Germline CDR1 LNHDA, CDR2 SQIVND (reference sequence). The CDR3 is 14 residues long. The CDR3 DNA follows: TGTGCCAGTACCGTGGGACAGGGGGAAGACACCATATATTTT. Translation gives CASTVGQGEDTIYF.

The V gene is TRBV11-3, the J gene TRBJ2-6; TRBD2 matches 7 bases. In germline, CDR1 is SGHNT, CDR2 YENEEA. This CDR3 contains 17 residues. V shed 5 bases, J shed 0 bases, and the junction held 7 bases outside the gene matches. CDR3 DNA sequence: TGTGCCAGCAGCAAGGCGGGAGTAGCCTCTGGGGCCAACGTCCTGACTTTC. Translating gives CASSKAGVASGANVLTF.

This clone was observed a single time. CDR3: CASSRQGYGSEKLFF. In DNA form, the CDR3 reads TGCGCCAGCAGCCGGCAGGGATATGGTTCGGAAAAACTGTTTTTT. The chain couples TRBV4-3 to TRBJ1-4; TRBD1 is a possible D gene (5 bases). In germline, CDR1 is LGHNA, CDR2 YSLEER. The CDR3 extends over 15 amino acids. V lost 4 bases to trimming and J lost 8 bases, with 17 bases between them.

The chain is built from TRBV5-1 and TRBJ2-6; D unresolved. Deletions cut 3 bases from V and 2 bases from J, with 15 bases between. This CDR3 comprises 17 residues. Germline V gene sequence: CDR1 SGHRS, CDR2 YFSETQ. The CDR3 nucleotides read TGCGCCAGCAGCTCCGGGTCGTCGGGTCCTGGGGCCAACGTCCTGACTTTC. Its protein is CASSSGSSGPGANVLTF.

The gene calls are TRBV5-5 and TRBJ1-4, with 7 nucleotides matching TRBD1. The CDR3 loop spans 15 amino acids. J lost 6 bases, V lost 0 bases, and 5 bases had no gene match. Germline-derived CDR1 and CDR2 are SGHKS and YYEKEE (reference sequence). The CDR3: CASSLERGPYEKLFF. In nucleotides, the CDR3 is TGTGCCAGCAGCTTGGAGAGGGGGCCGTATGAAAAACTGTTTTTT.

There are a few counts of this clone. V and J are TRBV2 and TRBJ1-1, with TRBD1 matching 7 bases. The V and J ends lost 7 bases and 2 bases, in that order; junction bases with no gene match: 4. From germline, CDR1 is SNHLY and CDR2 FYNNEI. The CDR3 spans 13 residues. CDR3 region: CASNGQVNTEAFF. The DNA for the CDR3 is TGTGCCAGCAACGGACAGGTCAACACTGAAGCTTTCTTT. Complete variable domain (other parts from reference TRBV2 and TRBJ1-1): EPEVTQTPSHQVTQMGQEVILRCVPISNHLYFYWYRQILGQKVEFLVSFYNNEISEKSEIFDDQFSVERPDGSNFTLKIRSTKLEDSAMYFCASNGQVNTEAFFGQGTRLTVV.

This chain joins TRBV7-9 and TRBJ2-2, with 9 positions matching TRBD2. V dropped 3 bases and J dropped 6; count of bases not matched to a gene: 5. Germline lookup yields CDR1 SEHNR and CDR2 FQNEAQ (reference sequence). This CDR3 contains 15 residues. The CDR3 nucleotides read TGTGCCAGCAGCTTGGCTAGCGGGGCCCCCGGGGAGCTGTTTTTT. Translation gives CASSLASGAPGELFF.

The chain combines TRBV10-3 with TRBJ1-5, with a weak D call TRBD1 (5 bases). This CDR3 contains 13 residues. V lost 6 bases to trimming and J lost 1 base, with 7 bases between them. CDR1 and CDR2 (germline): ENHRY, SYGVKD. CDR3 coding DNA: TGTGCCATCAGCAGACAGAGCAATCAGCCCCAGCATTTT. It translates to CAISRQSNQPQHF.

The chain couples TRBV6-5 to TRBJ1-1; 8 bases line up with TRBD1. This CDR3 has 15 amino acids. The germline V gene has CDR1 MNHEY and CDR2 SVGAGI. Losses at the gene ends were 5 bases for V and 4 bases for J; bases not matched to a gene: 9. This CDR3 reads CASSPRQGWGTEAFF. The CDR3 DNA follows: TGTGCCAGCAGTCCCCGACAGGGGTGGGGCACTGAAGCTTTCTTT.

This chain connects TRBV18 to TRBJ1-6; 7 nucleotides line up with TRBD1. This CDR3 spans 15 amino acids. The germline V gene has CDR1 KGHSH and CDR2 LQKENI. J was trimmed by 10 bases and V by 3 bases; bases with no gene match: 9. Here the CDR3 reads CASSPLRQGGSPLHF. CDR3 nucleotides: TGTGCCAGCTCACCTCTTCGACAGGGTGGGTCACCCCTCCACTTT.

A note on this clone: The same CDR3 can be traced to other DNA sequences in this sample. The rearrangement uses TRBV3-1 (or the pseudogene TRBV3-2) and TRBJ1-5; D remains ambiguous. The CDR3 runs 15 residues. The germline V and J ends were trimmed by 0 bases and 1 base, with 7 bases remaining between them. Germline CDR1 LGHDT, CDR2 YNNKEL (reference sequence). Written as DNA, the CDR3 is TGTGCCAGCAGCCAAGATGGAGGCAGCAATCAGCCCCAGCATTTT. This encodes CASSQDGGSNQPQHF.

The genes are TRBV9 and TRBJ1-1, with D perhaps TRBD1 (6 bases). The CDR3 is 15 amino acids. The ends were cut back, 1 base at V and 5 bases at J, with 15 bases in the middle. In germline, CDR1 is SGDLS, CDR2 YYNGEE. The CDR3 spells CASSVLQGKLTEAFF. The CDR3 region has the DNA TGTGCCAGCAGCGTATTACAGGGTAAATTGACTGAAGCTTTCTTT.

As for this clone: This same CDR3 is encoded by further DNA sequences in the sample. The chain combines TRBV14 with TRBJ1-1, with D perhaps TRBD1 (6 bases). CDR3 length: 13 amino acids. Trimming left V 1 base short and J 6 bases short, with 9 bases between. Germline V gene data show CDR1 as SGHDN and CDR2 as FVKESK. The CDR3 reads CASSQVRGSEAFF. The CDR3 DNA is TGTGCCAGCAGCCAAGTCAGGGGATCTGAAGCTTTCTTT.

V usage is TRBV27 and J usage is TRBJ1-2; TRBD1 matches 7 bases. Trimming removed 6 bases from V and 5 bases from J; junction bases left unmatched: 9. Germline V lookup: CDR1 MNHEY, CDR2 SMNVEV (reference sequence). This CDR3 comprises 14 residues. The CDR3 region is CASSQGTAHYGYTF. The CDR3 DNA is TGTGCCAGCAGCCAAGGGACAGCGCATTATGGCTACACCTTC.

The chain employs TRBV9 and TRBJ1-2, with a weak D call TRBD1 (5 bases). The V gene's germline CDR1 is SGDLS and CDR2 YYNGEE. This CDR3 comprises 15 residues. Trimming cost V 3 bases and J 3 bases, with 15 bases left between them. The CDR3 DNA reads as TGTGCCAGCAGCGGTCGGGAGCTAGGGGACTATGGCTACACCTTC. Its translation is CASSGRELGDYGYTF.

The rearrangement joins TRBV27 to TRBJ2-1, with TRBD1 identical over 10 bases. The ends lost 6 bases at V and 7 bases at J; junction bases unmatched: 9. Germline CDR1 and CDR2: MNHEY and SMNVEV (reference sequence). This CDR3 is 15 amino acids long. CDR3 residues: CASRVTGGSGNEQFF. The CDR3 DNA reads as TGTGCCAGCAGGGTGACAGGGGGCTCTGGTAATGAGCAGTTCTTC.